This record concerns one T cell receptor beta chain sequence. The data belong to a study of T cell changes during pregnancy in multiple sclerosis. Sequencing was performed with immunoSEQ multiplex PCR; in TCRdb, only in-frame clones are kept and a portion is missing. The sample holds approximately 88,000 clones; about 94% are singletons and the top ten take 2.2%. The source was peripheral blood, collected in the third trimester of pregnancy. The receptor's source is a female donor with multiple sclerosis, enrolled in a pregnancy study.

In DNA form, the CDR3 reads TGTGCCAGCAGTTACTCAGGACTAGTACTCCCGGGGGAGCTGTTTTTT. This translates into CASSYSGLVLPGELFF. This chain joins TRBV6-5 and TRBJ2-2; 7 bases agree with TRBD2. The CDR3 runs 16 residues. V was clipped by 0 bases and J by 8 bases; unmatched bases: 9. Looked up from germline, CDR1 is MNHEY and CDR2 is SVGAGI.